This TCR beta chain came from a study of identical twins (dated by TCRdb to the mid-2010s). Turning to the overall study: To test whether fetal clonotypes persist, the study used deep sequencing on TCR alpha and beta repertoires from monozygotic twins, unrelated adults of various ages, and cord blood. To rule out contamination, the twin experiments were replicated at different times with different library preparation protocols.

All donors were healthy Caucasians. Three pairs of female monozygotic twins, all aged roughly 18 to 29 years, were included in the twin cohort. CD4+ and CD8+ T cell populations were isolated with positive isolation kits from Invitrogen. Trimming leaves V shorter by 7 bases and J shorter by 4 bases, with the junction holding 3 bases beyond the gene matches. The CDR1 and CDR2 encoded by the germline V gene are MGHDK and SYGVNS. The CDR3 runs 13 residues from the cysteine to the phenylalanine. Only CDR3 DNA is held: 39 bases, read in frame from base 1. The library was prepared using 5' RACE. The run used an Illumina HiSeq 2000. Template switching introduced a universal primer binding site; the final cDNA contained a unique molecular identifier, enabling accurate counting of TCR cDNA molecules. Specific primers in the conserved constant-segment region were used to synthesize first-strand cDNA for the TCR alpha and beta chains. To control for contamination, each cDNA library was double barcoded with a SMART-Mk sample barcode plus Illumina barcodes. TruSeq adapter sequences, together with Illumina sample barcodes, were added in two successive PCR steps. Sequencing of the TCR alpha and beta cDNA libraries was done on the Illumina HiSeq platform using custom primers. In the authors' own workflow: Unique molecular identifiers were extracted from raw reads with MiGEC, and CDR3 positions were determined with MiXCR. For each individual, recombination models were inferred using an EM algorithm with the repgenHMM and IGoR tools. Shared clonotypes were analyzed with the tcR package in R, and sharing was normalized by the product of cloneset sizes. To study raw recombination without the effects of thymic and clonal selection, out-of-frame nonproductive sequences were analyzed. TCRdb handled the public reads itself, with Q25 trimming in fastp and clone calling in MiXCR, and kept productive beta chains. Rows are unified per CDR3 protein, each entry keeping the most common DNA and genes. The V and J calls were determined by TCRdb, not by the authors. This sample lists 500,000 to 550,000 distinct CDR3 sequences; approximately 22% were detected once. 0.75% to 0.95% of the sample rests with the top ten.

This clonotype was detected a few times. Its cognate antigen has yet to be identified. Per-nucleotide qualities are absent, and no much larger clonotype sits a single base away. Paper-wide results and their limitations: Fewer insertions were carried by abundant cord blood beta clonotypes; a weaker similar trend was observed in young adult naive repertoires, while no such trend was observed in memory repertoires. Compared with coincidental sharing between unrelated individuals, an excess of low generation-probability sequences was observed among out-of-frame TCR alpha sequences shared between twins. Because the same donors could not be followed over many years, the conclusions depended on cross-sectional statistical analysis. Invariant T cells such as MAIT and iNKT could partly confound zero-insertion analyses, though diverse VJ usage argued against this for most clonotypes. Out-of-frame TCR alpha sharing in monozygotic twins was systematically underestimated by recombination models, whereas sharing between unrelated individuals was in agreement with the recombination models. In beta out-of-frame sequences, excess twin sharing was weaker, because having fewer shared sequences lowered the signal-to-noise ratio.

The same data also went into a second study, on T cells expressing NK-cell markers. The second study also describes: Several donors provided sorted CD3+CD56+NKG2C+, CD3+CD56+NKG2C- and CD3+CD56-NKG2C+ T-cell subsets, whose TCR beta-chain repertoires were profiled. Seven of the eight sequenced donors were HCMV-seropositive and one was HCMV-seronegative. To restrict sorting to alphabetaTCR-expressing T cells, an anti-gammadeltaTCR antibody was added in several experiments. In roughly six donors, the dominant CD3+CD56+NKG2C+ clonotypes ranked among the top 10 CD8+ clonotypes, making up about 1.0-7.5% of CD8+ T cells. Those dominant clonotypes were again the most abundant among CD3+CD56-NKG2C+ cells in several donors, at roughly 28.3-60.1%. It remained unclear whether the expanded NKG2C-expressing T cell clones were specific for HCMV antigens. Randomly selected healthy volunteers, three men and five women, were used as the eight sequenced donors. A commercial ELISA kit detecting HCMV-specific IgG in serum was used to determine HCMV serostatus. MIGEC was used to demultiplex reads and group reads by UMI, and MiTCR was used to assemble and quantify clonotypes. To exclude erroneous sequences, only TCR cDNA sequences supported by at least two reads were retained. The tcR package was used for downstream repertoire analysis, with clonotypes matched between fractions based on CDR3 nucleotide sequence plus V segment. VDJmatch was used to annotate antigen specificity against VDJdb, with one amino acid substitution in CDR3 allowed.

Material: CD4+ T cells sorted from blood. The chain is made from TRBV25-1 and TRBJ1-5, and TRBD1 aligns with 8 junction nucleotides. The sequence was collected from a woman aged 18 to 35 in good health. The nucleotide sequence reads TGTGCCAGCACCGGACAGGGTAATCAGCCCCAGCATTTT. It translates as CASTGQGNQPQHF.